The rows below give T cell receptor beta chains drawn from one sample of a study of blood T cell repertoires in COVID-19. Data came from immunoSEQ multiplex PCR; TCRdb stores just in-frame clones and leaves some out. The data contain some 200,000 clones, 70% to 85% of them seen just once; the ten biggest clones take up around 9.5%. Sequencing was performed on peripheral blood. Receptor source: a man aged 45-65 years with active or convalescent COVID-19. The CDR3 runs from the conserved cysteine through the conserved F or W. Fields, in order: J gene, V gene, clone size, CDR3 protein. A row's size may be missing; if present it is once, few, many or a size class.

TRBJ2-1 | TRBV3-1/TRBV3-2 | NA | CASSQGTSGGGNEQFF
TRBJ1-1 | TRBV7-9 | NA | CASSFDKNTEAFF
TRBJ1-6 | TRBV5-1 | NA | CASSLWGQGKASPLHF
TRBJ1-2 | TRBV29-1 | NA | CSVDGGEGSGYTF
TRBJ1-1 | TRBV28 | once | CASKPGQVGTEAFF
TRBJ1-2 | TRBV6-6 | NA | CASSSTTGTVGYGYTF
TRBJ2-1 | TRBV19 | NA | CARGLAGGPSGGEQFF
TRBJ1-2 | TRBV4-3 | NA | CASSQDATRYGYTF
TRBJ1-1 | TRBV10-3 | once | CAISESISSLNTEAFF
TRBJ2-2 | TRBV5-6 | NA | CASSTDRYTGELFF
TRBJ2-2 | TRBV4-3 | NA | CASSQRTGGHTGELFF
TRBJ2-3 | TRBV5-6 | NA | CASSLRTSLTDTQYF
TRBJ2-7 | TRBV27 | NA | CASSWAAAYEQYF
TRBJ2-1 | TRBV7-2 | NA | CASSLTATSIFGEQFF
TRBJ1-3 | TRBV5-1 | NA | CASSHSGTSIWGSGNTIYF
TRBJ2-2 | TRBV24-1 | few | CATSGTSGGNTGELFF
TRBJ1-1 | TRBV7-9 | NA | CASSLEDRMNTEAFF
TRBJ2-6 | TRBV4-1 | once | CASSQTGFGANVLTF
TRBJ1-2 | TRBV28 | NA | CASTPAGQDGYTF
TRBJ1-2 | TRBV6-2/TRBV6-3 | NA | CASSWGTHAGYTF
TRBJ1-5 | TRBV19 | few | CASSGGSGQPQHF
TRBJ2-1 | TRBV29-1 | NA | CSVPTSGGPPGLQGEQFF
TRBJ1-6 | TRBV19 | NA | CASSTGPGQGNSPLHF
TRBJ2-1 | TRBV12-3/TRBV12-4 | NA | CASSVTGVDQFF
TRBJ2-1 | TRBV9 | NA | CASSVEPGLAGVNDEQFF
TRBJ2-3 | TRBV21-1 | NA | CASSKRTGKRHTDTQYF
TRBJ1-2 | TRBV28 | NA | CASSYRQGVGGYTF
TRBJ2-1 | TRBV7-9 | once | CASSPRVGTPSYNEQFF
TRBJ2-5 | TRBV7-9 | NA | CASQVRGGETQYF
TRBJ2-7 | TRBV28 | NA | CATITGTGAYEQYF
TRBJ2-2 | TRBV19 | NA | CASSYGGRRTGELFF
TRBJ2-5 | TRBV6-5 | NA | CASGAVQETQYF
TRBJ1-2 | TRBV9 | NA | CASSVDRGGSNYGYTF
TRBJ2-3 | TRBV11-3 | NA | CASSFTEGGGSDTQYF
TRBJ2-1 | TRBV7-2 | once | CASSTRQGENEQFF
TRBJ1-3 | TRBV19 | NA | CASRMGGSGNTIYF
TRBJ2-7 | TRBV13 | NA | CASSPIRGREQYF
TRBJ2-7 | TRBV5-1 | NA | CASSFQGPTYEQYF
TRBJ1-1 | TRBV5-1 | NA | CASSWGSQGMGTEAFF
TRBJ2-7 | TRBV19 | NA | CASSIQVYSYEQYF
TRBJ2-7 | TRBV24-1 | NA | CATSDSTRGYEQYF